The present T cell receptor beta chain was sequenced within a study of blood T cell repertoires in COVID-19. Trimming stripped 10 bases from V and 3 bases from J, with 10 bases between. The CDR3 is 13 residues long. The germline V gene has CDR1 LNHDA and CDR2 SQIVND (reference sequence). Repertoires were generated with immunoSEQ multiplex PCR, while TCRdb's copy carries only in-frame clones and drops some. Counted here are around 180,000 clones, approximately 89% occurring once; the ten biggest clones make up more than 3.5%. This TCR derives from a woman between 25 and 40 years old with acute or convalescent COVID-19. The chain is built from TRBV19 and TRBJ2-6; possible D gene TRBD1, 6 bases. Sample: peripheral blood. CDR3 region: CATRTDGANVLTF. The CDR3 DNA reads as TGTGCCACTCGGACAGATGGGGCCAACGTCCTGACTTTC.